These T cell receptor beta chains were read from a single sample in a study of tumor and adjacent non-tumor tissue in lung cancer. TCRdb re-called the multiplex PCR reads with MiXCR, one entry per CDR3 protein. The data show about 44,000 distinct CDR3 sequences, roughly three fifths seen once. Input material: distant non-tumor lung tissue. The receptor source for this set is a woman aged 40-49 years with non-small cell lung cancer. Each CDR3 is given with its conserved first and last residue. D genes are given only for firm matches. Size values are once, few and many counts, or a class for expanded clones, and some rows have none.

clone size: once; J gene: TRBJ1-4; V gene: TRBV29-1; D gene: .; CDR3 protein: CTVQTGHPNEKLFF; CDR3 DNA: TGCACCGTACAAACAGGACATCCGAATGAAAAATTGTTTTTT
clone size: many; J gene: TRBJ1-5; V gene: TRBV20-1; D gene: .; CDR3 protein: CSARESNQPQHF; CDR3 DNA: TGCAGTGCTAGGGAAAGCAATCAGCCCCAGCATTTT
clone size: .; J gene: TRBJ2-2; V gene: TRBV21-1; D gene: .; CDR3 protein: CVSSNGGTGASAGELFF; CDR3 DNA: TGTGTCAGCAGCAATGGGGGGACAGGGGCGTCGGCCGGGGAGCTGTTTTTT
clone size: .; J gene: TRBJ1-1; V gene: TRBV11-1; D gene: TRBD1; CDR3 protein: CASSFAGQEITEAFF; CDR3 DNA: TGTGCCAGCAGCTTCGCGGGACAGGAAATCACTGAGGCTTTCTTT
clone size: few; J gene: TRBJ2-4; V gene: TRBV11-2; D gene: TRBD2; CDR3 protein: CASPLTSGRDNIQYF; CDR3 DNA: TGTGCCAGCCCTCTGACTAGTGGGAGGGACAACATTCAGTACTTC
clone size: .; J gene: TRBJ2-7; V gene: TRBV11-2; D gene: .; CDR3 protein: CASSHTASYEPYF; CDR3 DNA: TGTGCCAGCAGTCATACAGCCTCATACGAGCCGTACTTC
clone size: .; J gene: TRBJ2-3; V gene: TRBV20-1; D gene: TRBD2; CDR3 protein: CSASGLAGVADTQYF; CDR3 DNA: TGCAGTGCTTCCGGACTAGCGGGAGTTGCAGATACGCAGTATTTT
clone size: .; J gene: TRBJ2-5; V gene: TRBV29-1; D gene: .; CDR3 protein: CTVERWGHETQYF; CDR3 DNA: TGCACCGTTGAGCGCTGGGGACATGAGACTCAGTACTTC
clone size: .; J gene: TRBJ2-1; V gene: TRBV11-2; D gene: .; CDR3 protein: CASSLAKANNEQIF; CDR3 DNA: TGTGCCAGCAGCTTGGCGAAAGCAAATAATGAGCAGATCTTC
clone size: .; J gene: TRBJ1-1; V gene: TRBV20-1; D gene: TRBD1; CDR3 protein: CSARRTGRAETFF; CDR3 DNA: TGCAGTGCTAGGAGGACAGGGCGTGCTGAAACTTTCTTT
clone size: .; J gene: TRBJ2-3; V gene: TRBV29-1; D gene: .; CDR3 protein: CSLEYPGAGDTQYF; CDR3 DNA: TGCAGCCTTGAATATCCGGGGGCCGGAGATACGCAGTATTTT
clone size: .; J gene: TRBJ1-5; V gene: TRBV7-8; D gene: .; CDR3 protein: CASSRQWAYSDQPQHF; CDR3 DNA: TGCGCCAGCAGCCGACAGTGGGCTTATAGCGATCAGCCCCAGCATTTT
clone size: .; J gene: TRBJ1-5; V gene: TRBV4-1; D gene: .; CDR3 protein: CASSQGPRNQRQHF; CDR3 DNA: TGCGCCAGCAGCCAGGGACCGCGCAATCAGCGCCAGCATTTT
clone size: .; J gene: TRBJ2-1; V gene: TRBV5-1; D gene: TRBD2; CDR3 protein: CANSLASGGYNEQFF; CDR3 DNA: TGCGCCAACAGCTTGGCGTCGGGAGGGTACAATGAGCAGTTCTTC
clone size: .; J gene: TRBJ2-1; V gene: TRBV11-3; D gene: .; CDR3 protein: CTSSLEGNEQFF; CDR3 DNA: TGTACCAGCAGCTTAGAGGGGAATGAGCAATTCTTC
clone size: .; J gene: TRBJ1-2; V gene: TRBV29-1; D gene: TRBD1; CDR3 protein: CGVDGGTGLGGHTF; CDR3 DNA: TGCGGCGTGGACGGCGGGACAGGGTTGGGCGGCCACACCTTC
clone size: .; J gene: TRBJ2-7; V gene: TRBV11-3; D gene: TRBD1; CDR3 protein: CASTLSQGAEQYF; CDR3 DNA: TGTGCCAGCACCCTTTCGCAGGGGGCAGAGCAGTACTTC
clone size: .; J gene: TRBJ2-5; V gene: TRBV11-1; D gene: TRBD1; CDR3 protein: CASSSGQGPETRYF; CDR3 DNA: TGTGCCAGCAGCTCGGGACAGGGGCCAGAGACCCGGTATTTC
clone size: .; J gene: TRBJ2-5; V gene: TRBV12-5; D gene: .; CDR3 protein: CASGLGGAYETQFF; CDR3 DNA: TGTGCTAGTGGTTTGGGGGGGGCGTATGAGACCCAATTCTTC
clone size: .; J gene: TRBJ2-1; V gene: TRBV6-5; D gene: .; CDR3 protein: CANRASGPSYNEQFF; CDR3 DNA: TGTGCCAACAGGGCTAGCGGCCCATCCTACAATGAGCAGTTCTTC
clone size: .; J gene: TRBJ1-5; V gene: TRBV24-1; D gene: .; CDR3 protein: CATSDWVTVNSNQPQHF; CDR3 DNA: TGTGCCACCAGTGATTGGGTGACAGTCAATAGCAATCAGCCCCAGCATTTT
clone size: .; J gene: TRBJ1-5; V gene: TRBV6-5; D gene: TRBD1; CDR3 protein: CASSPGQGDQPRHF; CDR3 DNA: TGTGCAAGCAGTCCAGGACAGGGTGATCAGCCCCGGCATTTT
clone size: .; J gene: TRBJ2-3; V gene: TRBV29-1; D gene: .; CDR3 protein: CSVVSGTDTQYF; CDR3 DNA: TGCAGCGTTGTGTCAGGAACAGATACGCAGTATTTT
clone size: many; J gene: TRBJ1-6; V gene: TRBV6-4; D gene: .; CDR3 protein: CASSDSAGVNSPLHF; CDR3 DNA: TGTGCCAGCAGTGACTCGGCGGGCGTAAATTCACCCCTCCACTTT
clone size: .; J gene: TRBJ2-5; V gene: TRBV11-2; D gene: .; CDR3 protein: CAGTSRFQETQYF; CDR3 DNA: TGTGCCGGCACCTCACGATTCCAAGAGACCCAGTACTTC
clone size: many; J gene: TRBJ1-2; V gene: TRBV5-6; D gene: .; CDR3 protein: CASSSTEIYTF; CDR3 DNA: TGTGCCAGCAGCTCTACTGAGATATACACCTTC
clone size: .; J gene: TRBJ2-1; V gene: TRBV21-1; D gene: .; CDR3 protein: CANSKEEGASDYNEQFF; CDR3 DNA: TGTGCCAACAGCAAAGAGGAGGGGGCTAGCGACTACAATGAACAGTTCTTC
clone size: .; J gene: TRBJ2-1; V gene: TRBV6-6; D gene: .; CDR3 protein: CAISYLRARDEQLF; CDR3 DNA: TGTGCCATCAGTTACCTGCGGGCTCGAGATGAGCAGTTGTTC
clone size: few; J gene: TRBJ1-5; V gene: TRBV30; D gene: .; CDR3 protein: CAWSPGLMEPQHF; CDR3 DNA: TGTGCCTGGAGTCCAGGCCTCATGGAGCCCCAGCATTTT
clone size: medium-sized; J gene: TRBJ2-1; V gene: TRBV11-2; D gene: .; CDR3 protein: CASSLALWLGGGLNEQFF; CDR3 DNA: TGTGCCAGCAGCTTAGCCCTCTGGTTGGGGGGGGGCCTGAATGAGCAGTTCTTC
clone size: .; J gene: TRBJ1-3; V gene: TRBV11-2; D gene: TRBD1; CDR3 protein: CASRWTGDSGNTIYF; CDR3 DNA: TGTGCCAGCAGGTGGACAGGGGATTCTGGAAACACCATATATTTT
clone size: medium-sized; J gene: TRBJ2-1; V gene: TRBV11-2; D gene: .; CDR3 protein: CASSLYEIDRRSYYNEQFF; CDR3 DNA: TGTGCCAGCAGCTTATACGAGATCGACCGTAGGTCATATTACAATGAGCAGTTCTTC
clone size: .; J gene: TRBJ2-7; V gene: TRBV6-6; D gene: TRBD1; CDR3 protein: CASSLQGCEQYF; CDR3 DNA: TGTGCCAGCAGTTTACAGGGGTGTGAGCAGTACTTC
clone size: .; J gene: TRBJ2-7; V gene: TRBV5-6; D gene: .; CDR3 protein: CANSLTGVSYVQYF; CDR3 DNA: TGTGCCAACAGCTTGACGGGGGTTTCCTACGTGCAGTACTTC
clone size: many; J gene: TRBJ2-2; V gene: TRBV6-5; D gene: .; CDR3 protein: CASRFRDRELFF; CDR3 DNA: TGTGCCAGCAGATTCCGGGATCGTGAGCTGTTTTTT
clone size: .; J gene: TRBJ2-1; V gene: TRBV30; D gene: TRBD2; CDR3 protein: CPLHGGYDEQFF; CDR3 DNA: TGTCCCCTACACGGGGGGTACGATGAGCAGTTCTTC